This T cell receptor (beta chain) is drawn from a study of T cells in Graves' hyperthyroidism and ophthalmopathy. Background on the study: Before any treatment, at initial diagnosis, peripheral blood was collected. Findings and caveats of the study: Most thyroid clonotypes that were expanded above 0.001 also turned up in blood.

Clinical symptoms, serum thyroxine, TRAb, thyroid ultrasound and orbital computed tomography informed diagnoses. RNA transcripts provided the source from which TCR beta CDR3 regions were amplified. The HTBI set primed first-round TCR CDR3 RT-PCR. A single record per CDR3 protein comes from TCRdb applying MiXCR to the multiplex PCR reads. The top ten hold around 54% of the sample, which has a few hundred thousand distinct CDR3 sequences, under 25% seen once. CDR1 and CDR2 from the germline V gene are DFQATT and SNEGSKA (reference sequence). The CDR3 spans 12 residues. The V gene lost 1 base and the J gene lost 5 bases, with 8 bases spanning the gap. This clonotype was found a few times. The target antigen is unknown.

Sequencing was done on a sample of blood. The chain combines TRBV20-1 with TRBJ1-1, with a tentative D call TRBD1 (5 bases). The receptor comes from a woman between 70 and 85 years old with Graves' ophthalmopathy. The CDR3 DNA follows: TGCAGTGCTAGAGCCGGGGGAACTGAAGCTTTCTTT. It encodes CSARAGGTEAFF.